The 5 T cell receptor beta chains below all came from one sample that was sequenced in a study of blood T cell repertoires in COVID-19. Assay used: immunoSEQ multiplex PCR; TCRdb lists only in-frame clones, some missing. The sample has some 260,000 clones, 88% seen once. Sequenced sample: peripheral blood. These receptors were obtained from a woman aged 70-85 years with COVID-19, enrolled during active disease.

This chain connects TRBV19 to TRBJ2-1, with 7 bases matching TRBD2. V was clipped by 4 bases and J by 5 bases; unmatched bases: 14. CDR1 is LNHDA, CDR2 SQIVND, per germline (reference sequence). The CDR3 runs to 17 residues. CDR3 sequence: CASSTPGGSNGNNEQFF. Here the CDR3 DNA reads TGTGCCAGTAGTACCCCAGGCGGGAGTAATGGTAACAATGAGCAGTTCTTC.

The chain uses TRBV7-9 and TRBJ1-4; D is possibly TRBD1 (6 bases). CDR1 and CDR2 (germline): SEHNR, FQNEAQ (reference sequence). V was pared by 2 bases and J by 4 bases, with 11 bases between. The CDR3 sequence is 15 residues long. The DNA of the CDR3 is TGTGCCAGCAGCTTATCGGGCAGGGGTAATGAAAAACTGTTTTTT. This encodes CASSLSGRGNEKLFF.

The chain joins TRBV2 to TRBJ2-6; 7 positions agree with TRBD2. Germline CDR1 reads SNHLY; CDR2 reads FYNNEI. The CDR3 covers 19 residues. The ends lost 7 bases at V and 0 bases at J; junction bases unmatched: 15. CDR3 in DNA: TGTGCCAGCACCGGCGGGTCGCAGGGCGGGAGCTCTGGGGCCAACGTCCTGACTTTC. Amino acid sequence: CASTGGSQGGSSGANVLTF. Together with reference TRBV2 and TRBJ2-6, the CDR3 gives the full variable domain: EPEVTQTPSHQVTQMGQEVILRCVPISNHLYFYWYRQILGQKVEFLVSFYNNEISEKSEIFDDQFSVERPDGSNFTLKIRSTKLEDSAMYFCASTGGSQGGSSGANVLTFGAGSRLTVL.

The CDR3 DNA is TGTGCCACCAGTGATTCGACAGGTTATAGCAATCAGCCCCAGCATTTT. Residues: CATSDSTGYSNQPQHF. The rearrangement joins TRBV24-1 to TRBJ1-5, with TRBD1 as a possible D gene (6 bases). The CDR3 contains 16 residues. Germline V gene lookup returns CDR1 KGHDR and CDR2 SFDVKD. With 2 bases removed from V and 0 bases from J, the gap between germline ends came to 10 bases.

The CDR3 DNA reads TGTGCCAGCAGTTTACGCAGGGAACAGCCCCAGCATTTT. This translates into CASSLRREQPQHF. The V and J genes are TRBV28 and TRBJ1-5; maybe TRBD1 (5 bases). CDR1 and CDR2 (germline): MDHEN, SYDVKM. Trimming removed 2 bases from V and 7 bases from J, with 9 bases in between. The CDR3 has 13 residues.